This T cell receptor beta chain comes out of a study of blood T cell repertoires in COVID-19. Background on the study: Samples representing acute and convalescent COVID-19 were sourced from the United States, Italy and Spain.

Assay used: immunoSEQ multiplex PCR; TCRdb lists only in-frame clones, some missing. The data contain 100,000 or so clones, 65% to 90% of them singletons. This CDR3 is built from 16 residues. V gave up 10 bases and J gave up 0 bases; unmatched junction bases: 6. CDR1 and CDR2 from the germline V gene are MNHNY and SVGAGI (reference sequence). The receptor comes from a man between 65 and 85 years old with active or convalescent COVID-19. Sequenced material: peripheral blood. This rearrangement joins TRBV6-6 to TRBJ2-1; 13 bases are a match to TRBD2. The CDR3 DNA reads TGTGCCACCCGGACTAGCGGGGGTAGCTCCTACAATGAGCAGTTCTTC. It codes for CATRTSGGSSYNEQFF.